This TCR beta chain comes out of a study of OX40 agonist ivuxolimab in advanced cancers. Overall study: Ivuxolimab, an agonistic anti-OX40 (CD134) antibody, was given to patients. Points from the study as a whole: Some nonresponders likewise displayed low normalized T-cell clonal expansion.

The protocol was immunoSEQ multiplex PCR, while the TCRdb copy is restricted to in-frame clones and leaves out a portion. The repertoire holds some 65,000 clones, with more than 75% as singletons. Deletions cut 0 bases from V and 5 bases from J, with 9 bases between. The germline V gene encodes CDR1 SGHNT and CDR2 YYREEE (reference sequence). The CDR3 spans 14 residues. Excluded were patients having autoimmune disease history or systemic immunosuppression. Concerning this clone itself: Its antigen is unknown.

The chain links TRBV5-4 to TRBJ1-5, with D tentatively TRBD1 (5 bases). The source is an adult with an advanced solid tumor such as melanoma, head and neck, liver or kidney cancer. Sequenced here: CD4+ or CD8+ T cells sorted from blood, sampled in a trial of the OX40 agonist ivuxolimab. The DNA of the CDR3 is TGTGCCAGCAGCTTGGGGGGCGCGGATCAGCCCCAGCATTTT. Translation: CASSLGGADQPQHF.